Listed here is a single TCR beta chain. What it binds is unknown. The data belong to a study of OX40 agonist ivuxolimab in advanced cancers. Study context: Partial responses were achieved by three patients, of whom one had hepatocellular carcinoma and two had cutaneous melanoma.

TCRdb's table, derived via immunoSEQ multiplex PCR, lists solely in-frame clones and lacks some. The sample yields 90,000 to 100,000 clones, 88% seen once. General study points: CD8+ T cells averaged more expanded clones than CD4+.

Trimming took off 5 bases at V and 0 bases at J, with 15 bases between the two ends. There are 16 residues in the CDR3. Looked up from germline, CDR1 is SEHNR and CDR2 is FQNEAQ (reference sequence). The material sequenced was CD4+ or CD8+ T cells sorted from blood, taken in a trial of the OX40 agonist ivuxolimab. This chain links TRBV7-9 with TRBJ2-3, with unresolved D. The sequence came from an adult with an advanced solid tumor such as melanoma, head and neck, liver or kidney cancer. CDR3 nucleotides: TGTGCCAGCAGCGACCCAAGAAAGTCTAGCACAGATACGCAGTATTTT. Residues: CASSDPRKSSTDTQYF.